These 16 T cell receptor beta chains originate from one sample sequenced in a study of cytomegalovirus exposure and HLA in healthy donors. Primers: 60 Vbeta forward and 13 Jbeta reverse. Sequencing used immunoSEQ multiplex PCR; TCRdb keeps in-frame clones, though not all of them. The sample yields roughly 120,000 clones, around 79% seen once. The sequencing input was PBMCs. All receptors derive from a woman aged 30 to 39 in good health and CMV-seronegative.

This chain connects TRBV11-1 to TRBJ1-1, with D uncertain. Trimming removed 2 bases at V and 11 bases at J, with 12 bases between. The length of the CDR3 is 12 residues. CDR1 and CDR2 from the germline V gene are SGHAT and FQDESV (reference sequence). CDR3 residues: CASSLIGREAFF. CDR3 nucleotide sequence: TGTGCCAGCAGCTTAATCGGGAGGGAGGCTTTCTTT.

The chain combines TRBV4-1 with TRBJ2-1, with D unclear. The germline V gene has CDR1 MGHRA and CDR2 YSYEKL. With 0 bases removed from V and 0 bases from J, the gap between germline ends came to 9 bases. This CDR3 spans 16 amino acids. CDR3 region: CASSQDPMSSYNEQFF. CDR3 in DNA: TGCGCCAGCAGCCAAGATCCGATGAGCTCCTACAATGAGCAGTTCTTC.

CDR3: CASILQGDSNQPQHF. In DNA, the CDR3 is TGTGCCAGCATCCTTCAGGGGGATAGCAATCAGCCCCAGCATTTT. The V and J genes are TRBV25-1 and TRBJ1-5; 7 nucleotides agree with TRBD1. V lost 7 bases, J lost 0 bases, and 6 bases stayed unmatched. CDR1 MGHDK and CDR2 SYGVNS come from the germline V gene. CDR3 length: 15 amino acids. Based on the CDR3 plus reference TRBV25-1 and TRBJ1-5, the full variable domain is EADIYQTPRYLVIGTGKKITLECSQTMGHDKMYWYQQDPGMELHLIHYSYGVNSTEKGDLSSESTVSRIRTEHFPLTLESARPSHTSQYLCASILQGDSNQPQHFGDGTRLSIL.

This chain joins TRBV19 and TRBJ2-7; 10 bases map to TRBD2. Germline CDR1 is LNHDA and CDR2 is SQIVND (reference sequence). Losses at the gene ends were 5 bases for V and 7 bases for J; bases not matched to a gene: 14. This CDR3 has 16 amino acids. CDR3 DNA: TGTGCCAGTAGTTCCTGGACTAGCGGCCCTTTGGGGGAGCAGTACTTC. Translation: CASSSWTSGPLGEQYF.

J is TRBJ2-7 and V is TRBV30; tentatively, D is TRBD1 (6 bases). The CDR3 has 12 amino acids. V lost 0 bases to trimming and J lost 9 bases, with 12 bases between them. The V gene's germline CDR1 is GTSNPN and CDR2 SVGIG (reference sequence). CDR3 protein: CAWSVGGFTQYF. The CDR3 bases are TGTGCCTGGAGTGTAGGGGGTTTTACGCAGTACTTC.

This chain connects TRBV6-1 to TRBJ1-1; 8 bases line up with TRBD1. With 4 bases clipped from V and 6 bases from J, the junction kept 4 bases outside the gene matches. Germline V gene lookup returns CDR1 MNHNS and CDR2 SASEGT. This CDR3 has 13 amino acids. The CDR3: CASSAVQGAEAFF. The CDR3 DNA is TGTGCCAGCAGTGCGGTACAGGGGGCTGAAGCTTTCTTT.

The chain employs TRBV7-8 and TRBJ2-7; D is unclear. Germline V gene data show CDR1 as SGHVS and CDR2 as FQNEAQ. Trimming shortened V by 1 base and J by 2 bases, and 6 bases separated the two germline ends. CDR3 length equals 13 residues. CDR3 DNA sequence: TGTGCCAGCAGCTTAGGTAGTCCCTACGAGCAGTACTTC. It specifies CASSLGSPYEQYF.

The chain is built from TRBV4-2 and TRBJ1-4; 8 nucleotides match TRBD1. Germline loops: CDR1 LGHNA, CDR2 YNFKEQ. The CDR3 contains 16 residues. V was pared by 2 bases and J by 1 base, with 3 bases of the junction left unmatched. CDR3 amino acids: CASSQLTGGTNEKLFF. The CDR3 DNA reads TGTGCCAGCAGCCAACTTACAGGGGGAACTAATGAAAAACTGTTTTTT.

The chain couples TRBV23-1 to TRBJ2-1; a possible D gene is TRBD1 (5 bases). TRBV23-1 is marked as an open reading frame, function uncertain. Trimming removed 7 bases at V and 6 bases at J, with 10 bases between. The CDR3 extends over 12 amino acids. For the CDR3, the DNA is TGCGCCAGCACTCGGCAGGGCAATGAGCAGTTCTTC. Translated: CASTRQGNEQFF.

This chain connects TRBV27 to TRBJ2-7; the D gene is possibly TRBD2 (5 bases). The CDR3 is 15 residues long. The germline V gene encodes CDR1 MNHEY and CDR2 SMNVEV (reference sequence). The ends were cut back, 3 bases at V and 0 bases at J, with 12 bases in the middle. This CDR3 is CASSFQASHSYEQYF. CDR3 DNA: TGTGCCAGCAGTTTTCAGGCTAGCCACTCCTACGAGCAGTACTTC.

This chain joins TRBV2 and TRBJ2-2; the D call may be TRBD1 or TRBD2 (5 bases each). CDR3 length: 15 residues. CDR1 and CDR2 (germline): SNHLY, FYNNEI. V lost 7 bases to trimming and J lost 0 bases, with 12 bases between them. CDR3 region: CASKEADTNTGELFF. CDR3 coding DNA: TGTGCCAGCAAGGAAGCGGACACGAACACCGGGGAGCTGTTTTTT. The variable domain in full, with the rest retrieved from reference TRBV2 and TRBJ2-2, is EPEVTQTPSHQVTQMGQEVILRCVPISNHLYFYWYRQILGQKVEFLVSFYNNEISEKSEIFDDQFSVERPDGSNFTLKIRSTKLEDSAMYFCASKEADTNTGELFFGEGSRLTVL.

The chain uses TRBV6-4 and TRBJ2-3, with a weak D call TRBD2 (6 bases). Germline V CDR1 and CDR2: MRHNA, SNTAGT. V was shortened by 3 bases and J by 0 bases, with 10 bases between the two germline ends. The CDR3 runs to 15 residues. Here the CDR3 DNA reads TGTGCCAGCAGTGAAGGCGGGACTAGCACAGATACGCAGTATTTT. It is translated as CASSEGGTSTDTQYF.

The CDR3 reads CADDRTGGTEAFF. The CDR3 DNA follows: TGTGCCGACGACCGGACAGGGGGGACTGAAGCTTTCTTT. J is TRBJ1-1 and V is TRBV27; 10 positions match TRBD1. The V segment lost 11 bases and the J segment 5 bases; nucleotides outside the gene matches: 8. Looked up from germline, CDR1 is MNHEY and CDR2 is SMNVEV (reference sequence). This CDR3 is 13 amino acids long.

The chain carries TRBV5-1 and TRBJ1-6, with 7 bases identical to TRBD1. In germline, CDR1 is SGHRS, CDR2 YFSETQ. V lost 0 bases, J lost 7 bases, and 1 base stayed unmatched. This CDR3 has 14 residues. CDR3 sequence reads: CASSLVGQNSPLHF. CDR3 nucleotide sequence: TGCGCCAGCAGCTTGGTGGGACAGAATTCACCCCTCCACTTT.

The chain carries TRBV19 and TRBJ2-3; the D gene is possibly TRBD1 (6 bases). CDR3 length equals 16 residues. Trimming removed 4 bases from V and 9 bases from J, with 23 bases in between. Germline V gene data show CDR1 as LNHDA and CDR2 as SQIVND (reference sequence). CDR3: CASSTHRAPSDSTQYF. The CDR3 nucleotides read TGTGCCAGTAGTACACACAGGGCCCCCTCCGATAGCACGCAGTATTTT. The whole variable domain, filled in from reference TRBV19 and TRBJ2-3, reads DGGITQSPKYLFRKEGQNVTLSCEQNLNHDAMYWYRQDPGQGLRLIYYSQIVNDFQKGDIAEGYSVSREKKESFPLTVTSAQKNPTAFYLCASSTHRAPSDSTQYFGPGTRLTVL.

This clone was found once. This rearrangement joins TRBV25-1 to TRBJ1-4; 7 nucleotides align to TRBD1. Germline V lookup: CDR1 MGHDK, CDR2 SYGVNS. J lost 3 bases, V lost 6 bases, and 4 bases had no gene match. The CDR3 totals 14 residues. The CDR3 reads CASSVGQSNEKLFF. DNA of the CDR3: TGTGCCAGCAGCGTGGGACAGTCTAATGAAAAACTGTTTTTT.